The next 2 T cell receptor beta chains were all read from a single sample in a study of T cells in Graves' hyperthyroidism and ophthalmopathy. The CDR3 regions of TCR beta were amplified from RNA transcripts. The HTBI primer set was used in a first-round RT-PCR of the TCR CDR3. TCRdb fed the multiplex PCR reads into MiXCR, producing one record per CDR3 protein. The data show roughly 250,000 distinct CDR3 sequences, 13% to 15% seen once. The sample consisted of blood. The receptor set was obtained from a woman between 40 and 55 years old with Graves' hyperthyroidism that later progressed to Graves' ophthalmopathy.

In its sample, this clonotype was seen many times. The CDR3 region has the DNA TGTGCCAGCAGCCGAGGATCTCGTGGCGCTGAAGCTTTCTTT. Translating it yields CASSRGSRGAEAFF. The chain employs TRBV28 and TRBJ1-1; D not resolved. The CDR3 is 14 amino acids. With 6 bases removed from V and 6 bases from J, the gap between germline ends came to 17 bases. Germline V lookup: CDR1 MDHEN, CDR2 SYDVKM. Full variable domain (remainder filled in from reference TRBV28 and TRBJ1-1): DVKVTQSSRYLVKRTGEKVFLECVQDMDHENMFWYRQDPGLGLRLIYFSYDVKMKEKGDIPEGYSVSREKKERFSLILESASTNQTSMYLCASSRGSRGAEAFFGQGTRLTVV.

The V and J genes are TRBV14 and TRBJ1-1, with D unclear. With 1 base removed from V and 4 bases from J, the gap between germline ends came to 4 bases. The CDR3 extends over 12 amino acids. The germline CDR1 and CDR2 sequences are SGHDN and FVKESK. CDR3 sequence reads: CASSQGFTEAFF. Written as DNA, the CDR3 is TGTGCCAGCAGCCAAGGTTTCACTGAAGCTTTCTTT.